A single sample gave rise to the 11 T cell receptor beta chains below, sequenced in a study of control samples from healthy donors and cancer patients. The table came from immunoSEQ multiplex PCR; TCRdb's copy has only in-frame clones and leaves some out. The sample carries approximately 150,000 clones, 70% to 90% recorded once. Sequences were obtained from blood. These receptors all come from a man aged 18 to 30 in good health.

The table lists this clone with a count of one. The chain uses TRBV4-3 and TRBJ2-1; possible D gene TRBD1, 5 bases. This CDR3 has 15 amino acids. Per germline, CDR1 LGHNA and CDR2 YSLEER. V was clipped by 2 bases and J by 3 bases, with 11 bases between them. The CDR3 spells CASSQTQGIYNEQFF. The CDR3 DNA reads TGCGCCAGCAGCCAAACCCAGGGCATCTACAATGAGCAGTTCTTC.

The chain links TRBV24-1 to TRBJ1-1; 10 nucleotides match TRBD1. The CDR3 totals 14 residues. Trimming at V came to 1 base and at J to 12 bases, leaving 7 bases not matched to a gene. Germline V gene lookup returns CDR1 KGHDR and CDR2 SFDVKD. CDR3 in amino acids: CATSDLGRTGGTFF. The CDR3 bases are TGTGCCACCAGTGATTTAGGAAGGACAGGGGGGACTTTCTTT.

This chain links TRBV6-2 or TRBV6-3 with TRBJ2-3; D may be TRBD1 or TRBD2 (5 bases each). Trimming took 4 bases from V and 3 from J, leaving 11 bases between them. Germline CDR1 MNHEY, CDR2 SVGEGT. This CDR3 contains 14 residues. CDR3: CASSFTRGTDTQYF. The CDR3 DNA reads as TGTGCCAGCAGTTTTACGAGGGGAACAGATACGCAGTATTTT.

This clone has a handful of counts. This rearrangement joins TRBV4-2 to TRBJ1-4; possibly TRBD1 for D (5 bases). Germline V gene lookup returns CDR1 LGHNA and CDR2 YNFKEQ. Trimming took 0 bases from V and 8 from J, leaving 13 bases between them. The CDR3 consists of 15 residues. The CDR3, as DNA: TGTGCCAGCAGCCAAGACTTCAGGGTGGAGGAAAAACTGTTTTTT. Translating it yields CASSQDFRVEEKLFF.

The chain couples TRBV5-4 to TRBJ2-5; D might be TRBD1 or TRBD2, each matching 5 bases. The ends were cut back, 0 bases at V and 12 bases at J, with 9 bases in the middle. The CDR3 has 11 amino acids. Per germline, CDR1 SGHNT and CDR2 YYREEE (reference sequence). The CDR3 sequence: CASSLGGDEYF. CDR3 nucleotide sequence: TGTGCCAGCAGCTTGGGAGGGGACGAGTACTTC.

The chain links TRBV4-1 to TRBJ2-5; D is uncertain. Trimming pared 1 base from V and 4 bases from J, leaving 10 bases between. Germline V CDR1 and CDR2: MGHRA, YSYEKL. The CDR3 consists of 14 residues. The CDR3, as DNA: TGCGCCAGCAGCCAAGTGGATGACCGAGAGACCCAGTACTTC. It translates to CASSQVDDRETQYF.

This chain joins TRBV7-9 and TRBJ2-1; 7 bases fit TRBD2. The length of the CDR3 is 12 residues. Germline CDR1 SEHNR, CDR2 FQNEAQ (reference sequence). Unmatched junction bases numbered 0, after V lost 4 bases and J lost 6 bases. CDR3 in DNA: TGTGCCAGCAGCTCGGGGGGCAATGAGCAGTTCTTC. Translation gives CASSSGGNEQFF.

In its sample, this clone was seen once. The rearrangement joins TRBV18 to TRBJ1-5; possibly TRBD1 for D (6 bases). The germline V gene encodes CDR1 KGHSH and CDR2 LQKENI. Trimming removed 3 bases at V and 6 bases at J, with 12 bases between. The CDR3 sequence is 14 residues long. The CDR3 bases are TGTGCCAGCTCACCTTCAGGGGATGCTCAGCCCCAGCATTTT. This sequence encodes CASSPSGDAQPQHF. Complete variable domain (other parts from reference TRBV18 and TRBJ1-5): NAGVMQNPRHLVRRRGQEARLRCSPMKGHSHVYWYRQLPEEGLKFMVYLQKENIIDESGMPKERFSAEFPKEGPSILRIQQVVRGDSAAYFCASSPSGDAQPQHFGDGTRLSIL.

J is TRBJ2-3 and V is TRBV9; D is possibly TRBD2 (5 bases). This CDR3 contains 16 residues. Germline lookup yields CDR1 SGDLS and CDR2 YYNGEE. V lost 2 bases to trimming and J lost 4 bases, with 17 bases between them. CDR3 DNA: TGTGCCAGCAGCGTTCTAGGGAGTACGGCCGCAGATACGCAGTATTTT. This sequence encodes CASSVLGSTAADTQYF.

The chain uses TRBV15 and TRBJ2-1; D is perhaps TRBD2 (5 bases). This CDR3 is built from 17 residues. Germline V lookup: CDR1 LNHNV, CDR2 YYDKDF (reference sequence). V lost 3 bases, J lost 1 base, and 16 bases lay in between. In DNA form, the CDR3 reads TGTGCCACCAGCAGTAGGCTAGCCCTAGGGTCCTACAATGAGCAGTTCTTC. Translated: CATSSRLALGSYNEQFF.

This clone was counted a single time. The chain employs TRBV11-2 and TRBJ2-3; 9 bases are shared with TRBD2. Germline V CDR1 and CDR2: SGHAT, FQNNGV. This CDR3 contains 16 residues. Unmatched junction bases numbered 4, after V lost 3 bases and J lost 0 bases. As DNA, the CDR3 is TGTGCCAGCAGCTTTAGCGGGGGAGTTAGCACAGATACGCAGTATTTT. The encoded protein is CASSFSGGVSTDTQYF.